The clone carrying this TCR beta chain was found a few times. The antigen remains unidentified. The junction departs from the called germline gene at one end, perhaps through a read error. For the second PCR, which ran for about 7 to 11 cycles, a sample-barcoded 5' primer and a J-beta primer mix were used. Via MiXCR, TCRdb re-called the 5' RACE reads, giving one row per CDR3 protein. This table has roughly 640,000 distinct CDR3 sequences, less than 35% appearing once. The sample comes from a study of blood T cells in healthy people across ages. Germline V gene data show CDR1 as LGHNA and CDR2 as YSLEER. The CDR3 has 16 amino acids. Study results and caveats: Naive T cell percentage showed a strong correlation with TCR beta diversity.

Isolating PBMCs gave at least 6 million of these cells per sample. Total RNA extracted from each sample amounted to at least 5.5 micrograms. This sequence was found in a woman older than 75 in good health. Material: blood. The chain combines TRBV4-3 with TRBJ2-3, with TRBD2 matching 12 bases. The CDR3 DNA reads TGCGCCAGCAGCCAAGAGACTAGCGGGGGCACGGATACGCAGTATTTT. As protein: CASSQETSGGTDTQYF.